Shown below are 31 T cell receptor beta chains from a single sample sequenced in a study of cytomegalovirus exposure and HLA in healthy donors (dated by TCRdb to 2017 to 2019). Receptor libraries were prepared by the immunoSEQ multiplex PCR assay. A mixture of 60 forward primers for TCR Vbeta segments and 13 reverse primers for TCR Jbeta segments was used in the multiplex PCR. Drawn from immuneACCESS, this table holds only the in-frame rearrangements with V and J called that TCRdb kept. Clones are partly lost; checked studies trace under half to an unresolved V gene and leave the rest unexplained. The sample has about 82,000 clones on record, around 68% of them singletons. The ten largest clones take up approximately 15% of the sample. Sequenced sample: PBMCs. Source of these receptors: a woman aged 40 to 50 in good health and CMV-seropositive.

The chain joins TRBV5-8 to TRBJ2-7, with 9 bases lining up with TRBD1. Unmatched junction bases numbered 5, after V lost 4 bases and J lost 0 bases. Germline V gene sequence: CDR1 SGHTS, CDR2 YDEGEE. The CDR3 length is 15 residues. The chain's CDR3 is CASSRDRASSYEQYF. CDR3 DNA: TGTGCCAGCAGCCGGGACAGGGCCTCCTCCTACGAGCAGTACTTC.

This sequence joins TRBV4-1 and TRBJ2-1; the D gene is possibly TRBD2 (5 bases). Germline V lookup: CDR1 MGHRA, CDR2 YSYEKL. V was pared by 1 base and J by 8 bases, with 12 bases between. This CDR3 is 14 amino acids long. The CDR3 DNA follows: TGCGCCAGCAGCCAAGGCGCGGGCTTGGATGAGCAGTTCTTC. Translation gives CASSQGAGLDEQFF.

The V call is TRBV28, the J call TRBJ2-2; 9 bases agree with TRBD2. V shed 6 bases, J shed 1 base, and the junction held 3 bases outside the gene matches. The CDR3 extends over 15 amino acids. From germline, CDR1 is MDHEN and CDR2 SYDVKM. The CDR3 region has the DNA TGTGCCAGCAGCTTAGCGGGGGTGAACACCGGGGAGCTGTTTTTT. The encoded protein is CASSLAGVNTGELFF.

This clone occurred a few times. The rearrangement uses TRBV27 and TRBJ1-1; a weak D match, TRBD1 (5 bases). Trimming removed 1 base at V and 3 bases at J, with 9 bases between. Germline values: CDR1 MNHEY, CDR2 SMNVEV (reference sequence). This CDR3 spans 14 amino acids. The CDR3 sequence is CASSLWEGHTEAFF. In DNA, the CDR3 is TGTGCCAGCAGTTTATGGGAGGGGCACACTGAAGCTTTCTTT.

The rearrangement joins TRBV28 to TRBJ1-4; maybe TRBD1 (5 bases). CDR3 length: 16 amino acids. Deletions cut 5 bases from V and 0 bases from J, with 13 bases between. CDR1 is MDHEN and CDR2 is SYDVKM in the germline V gene. CDR3 loop: CASSDTRGATNEKLFF. The CDR3, as DNA: TGTGCCAGCAGTGACACCCGGGGGGCAACTAATGAAAAACTGTTTTTT.

V and J are TRBV28 and TRBJ2-7, with D perhaps TRBD1 (7 bases). The CDR3 runs 12 residues. Trimming shortened V by 9 bases and J by 3 bases, and 12 bases separated the two germline ends. The germline V gene encodes CDR1 MDHEN and CDR2 SYDVKM. The DNA for the CDR3 is TGTGCCAGTGAGCAGGGGGGCTACGAGCAGTACTTC. Protein product: CASEQGGYEQYF.

This rearrangement joins TRBV9 to TRBJ2-2; 7 nucleotides align to TRBD1. The CDR3 contains 14 residues. In germline, CDR1 is SGDLS, CDR2 YYNGEE. V shed 4 bases, J shed 6 bases, and the junction held 6 bases outside the gene matches. The CDR3 spells CASSLNRGPGELFF. CDR3 in DNA: TGTGCCAGCAGCTTAAACAGGGGCCCCGGGGAGCTGTTTTTT.

The chain combines TRBV5-5 with TRBJ2-5, with D maybe TRBD1 (6 bases). The CDR3 consists of 13 residues. Germline CDR1 and CDR2: SGHKS and YYEKEE (reference sequence). V was clipped by 0 bases and J by 4 bases, with 7 bases between them. CDR3 in amino acids: CASSLVGGETQYF. The CDR3 DNA reads TGTGCCAGCAGCTTGGTAGGGGGAGAGACCCAGTACTTC. Full variable domain (outside the CDR3, taken from reference TRBV5-5 and TRBJ2-5): DAGVTQSPTHLIKTRGQQVTLRCSPISGHKSVSWYQQVLGQGPQFIFQYYEKEERGRGNFPDRFSARQFPNYSSELNVNALLLGDSALYLCASSLVGGETQYFGPGTRLLVL.

The CDR3 DNA reads as TGTGCCAGCAGTTTAAACGGGAGAAGAGGCGAGCAGTACTTC. Its translation is CASSLNGRRGEQYF. V gene TRBV28 combines with J gene TRBJ2-7; D perhaps matches TRBD2 (6 bases). CDR1 and CDR2 (germline): MDHEN, SYDVKM. V gave up 2 bases and J gave up 6 bases, with 14 bases separating them. The length of the CDR3 is 14 residues.

J is TRBJ1-1 and V is TRBV9, with 8 positions matching TRBD1. CDR3 size: 15 residues. V lost 3 bases and J lost 3; bases outside the gene matches: 7. Looked up from germline, CDR1 is SGDLS and CDR2 is YYNGEE. The CDR3 protein is CASSGSRGPDTEAFF. CDR3 coding DNA: TGTGCCAGCAGCGGAAGCAGGGGGCCAGACACTGAAGCTTTCTTT.

This chain joins TRBV6-1 and TRBJ2-7; TRBD1 matches 8 bases. Per the germline V gene, CDR1 is MNHNS and CDR2 is SASEGT. The CDR3 is made up of 14 amino acids. The V segment lost 7 bases and the J segment 3 bases; nucleotides outside the gene matches: 8. This CDR3 is CASKDPGGVYEQYF. The CDR3 DNA reads as TGTGCCAGCAAGGACCCAGGGGGCGTCTACGAGCAGTACTTC.

This clone was detected a few times. This sequence joins TRBV28 and TRBJ2-3; TRBD2 is a possible D gene (5 bases). Trimming took 1 base from V and 4 from J, leaving 6 bases between them. The CDR3 contains 13 residues. Germline V gene sequence: CDR1 MDHEN, CDR2 SYDVKM. CDR3 loop: CASSLYSADTQYF. The CDR3 nucleotides read TGTGCCAGCAGTTTATATAGCGCAGATACGCAGTATTTT.

The rearrangement joins TRBV25-1 to TRBJ2-2; 7 bases match TRBD2. CDR1 and CDR2 from the germline V gene are MGHDK and SYGVNS. This CDR3 region has 16 residues. J gave up 3 bases and V 2 bases, and 6 bases lay outside the gene matches. The CDR3 sequence: CASSEVVTSDTGELFF. The CDR3 DNA reads as TGTGCCAGCAGTGAAGTAGTAACTAGCGACACCGGGGAGCTGTTTTTT.

The chain is built from TRBV7-2 and TRBJ1-2, with D possibly TRBD1 on 6 matching bases. This CDR3 has 13 amino acids. V lost 5 bases, J lost 4 bases, and 11 bases lay in between. CDR1 SGHTA and CDR2 FQGNSA come from the germline V gene. DNA for the CDR3: TGTGCCAGCAGCGACAGGCCACTCTATGGCTACACCTTC. The encoded protein is CASSDRPLYGYTF.

The chain is built from TRBV5-1 and TRBJ2-1; maybe TRBD1 (5 bases). The CDR3 totals 13 residues. From germline, CDR1 is SGHRS and CDR2 YFSETQ. Trimming shortened V by 8 bases and J by 5 bases, and 14 bases separated the two germline ends. The CDR3 sequence is CASAGLIHNEQFF. DNA of the CDR3: TGCGCCAGTGCAGGGCTTATCCACAATGAGCAGTTCTTC.

The table lists this clone with a few counts. The chain couples TRBV18 to TRBJ2-1, with 8 bases aligning to TRBD1. Germline V gene data show CDR1 as KGHSH and CDR2 as LQKENI. This CDR3 is 15 amino acids long. V dropped 0 bases and J dropped 6; count of bases not matched to a gene: 4. CDR3 nucleotides: TGTGCCAGCTCACCACCTGCAGGGGGCCGCAATGAGCAGTTCTTC. It encodes CASSPPAGGRNEQFF.

The chain has TRBV5-4 and TRBJ2-7; TRBD2 aligns across 11 bases. This CDR3 has 14 residues. Germline assignment: CDR1 SGHNT and CDR2 YYREEE (reference sequence). V gave up 6 bases and J gave up 0 bases; unmatched junction bases: 2. The DNA for the CDR3 is TGTGCCAGCACAGGGACTAGCGGCTCCTACGAGCAGTACTTC. Its translation is CASTGTSGSYEQYF. The full variable domain, in which reference TRBV5-4 and TRBJ2-7 provide the parts outside the CDR3, is ETGVTQSPTHLIKTRGQQVTLRCSSQSGHNTVSWYQQALGQGPQFIFQYYREEENGRGNFPPRFSGLQFPNYSSELNVNALELDDSALYLCASTGTSGSYEQYFGPGTRLTVT.

This clone was observed a handful of times. The chain is built from TRBV19 and TRBJ1-5; a possible D gene is TRBD1 (6 bases). Trimming pared 6 bases from V and 0 bases from J, leaving 9 bases between. The V gene's germline CDR1 is LNHDA and CDR2 SQIVND (reference sequence). The CDR3 sequence is 14 residues long. The CDR3 DNA follows: TGTGCCAGTAGACCCAGGGGTAGCAATCAGCCCCAGCATTTT. Translation gives CASRPRGSNQPQHF. Full variable domain (missing parts from reference TRBV19 and TRBJ1-5): DGGITQSPKYLFRKEGQNVTLSCEQNLNHDAMYWYRQDPGQGLRLIYYSQIVNDFQKGDIAEGYSVSREKKESFPLTVTSAQKNPTAFYLCASRPRGSNQPQHFGDGTRLSIL.

J is TRBJ2-5 and V is TRBV28; 7 bases map to TRBD2. The CDR3 spans 13 residues. V lost 7 bases to trimming and J lost 5 bases; unmatched junction nucleotides: 7. The germline gives CDR1 MDHEN, CDR2 SYDVKM. This chain's CDR3 is CASITSGGETQYF. DNA of the CDR3: TGTGCCAGCATTACCTCCGGGGGGGAGACCCAGTACTTC. Looking up the rest from reference TRBV28 and TRBJ2-5 gives the full variable domain: DVKVTQSSRYLVKRTGEKVFLECVQDMDHENMFWYRQDPGLGLRLIYFSYDVKMKEKGDIPEGYSVSREKKERFSLILESASTNQTSMYLCASITSGGETQYFGPGTRLLVL.

This sequence joins TRBV2 and TRBJ2-2; 7 nucleotides align to TRBD1. CDR3 length: 14 amino acids. The trim removed 6 bases at V and 5 bases at J, leaving 6 bases unmatched. CDR1 and CDR2 from the germline V gene are SNHLY and FYNNEI. The DNA for the CDR3 is TGTGCCAGCAGAGGGGACAGCCAAACCGGGGAGCTGTTTTTT. Residues: CASRGDSQTGELFF.

The rearrangement links TRBV2 to TRBJ2-7, with 11 positions matching TRBD2. The CDR3 totals 13 residues. Germline assignment: CDR1 SNHLY and CDR2 FYNNEI. With V trimmed by 7 bases and J by 5 bases, 4 bases remained unmatched. The CDR3 DNA reads TGTGCCAGCACGGCACTAGCGGGAGACGAGCAGTACTTC. The encoded protein is CASTALAGDEQYF.

The chain employs TRBV9 and TRBJ2-1, with 7 bases aligning to TRBD1. This CDR3 comprises 14 residues. The V gene's germline CDR1 is SGDLS and CDR2 YYNGEE. V lost 2 bases and J lost 9; bases outside the gene matches: 8. Here the CDR3 reads CASSVDREWGEQFF. The CDR3 DNA is TGTGCCAGCAGCGTCGACAGGGAATGGGGTGAGCAGTTCTTC.

This clone was seen a few times. The V gene is TRBV7-2, the J gene TRBJ2-5; 11 bases fit TRBD2. The germline CDR1 and CDR2 sequences are SGHTA and FQGNSA. This CDR3 has 17 amino acids. V shed 1 base and J 5 bases; nucleotides not matched to a gene: 9. CDR3 amino acids: CASSLGLAGGYDETQYF. CDR3 coding DNA: TGTGCCAGCAGCTTAGGGCTAGCGGGAGGTTATGATGAGACCCAGTACTTC.

The V and J genes are TRBV7-8 and TRBJ2-1; 7 nucleotides align to TRBD2. There are 14 residues in the CDR3. Germline CDR1 and CDR2: SGHVS and FQNEAQ. The ends lost 9 bases at V and 4 bases at J; junction bases unmatched: 9. CDR3 loop: CASHPGGSYNEQFF. For the CDR3, the DNA is TGTGCCAGTCACCCAGGCGGGAGTTACAATGAGCAGTTCTTC.

The chain links TRBV27 to TRBJ1-4; 7 positions agree with TRBD1. Germline loops: CDR1 MNHEY, CDR2 SMNVEV (reference sequence). There are 14 residues in the CDR3. Trimming at V came to 5 bases and at J to 7 bases, leaving 7 bases not matched to a gene. The CDR3 loop is CASSRGTVVEKLFF. CDR3 bases: TGTGCCAGCAGTAGGGGGACAGTGGTTGAAAAACTGTTTTTT.

A few counts support this clone. The J gene is TRBJ2-1, the V gene TRBV28; 11 bases are a match to TRBD1. The germline V gene has CDR1 MDHEN and CDR2 SYDVKM. The CDR3 is 15 residues long. V shed 4 bases and J 3 bases; nucleotides not matched to a gene: 2. The CDR3 DNA reads TGTGCCAGCAGTTCAGGGACAGGGGGCTACAATGAGCAGTTCTTC. Its protein is CASSSGTGGYNEQFF.

This chain links TRBV7-8 with TRBJ2-2; D not resolved. The CDR3 covers 12 residues. The germline gives CDR1 SGHVS, CDR2 FQNEAQ. V lost 5 bases and J 3 bases, leaving 4 bases between the germline ends. The CDR3 is CASSRDTGELFF. As DNA, the CDR3 is TGTGCCAGCAGCCGTGACACCGGGGAGCTGTTTTTT. Variable domain in full (rest from reference TRBV7-8 and TRBJ2-2): GAGVSQSPRYKVAKRGQDVALRCDPISGHVSLFWYQQALGQGPEFLTYFQNEAQLDKSGLPSDRFFAERPEGSVSTLKIQRTQQEDSAVYLCASSRDTGELFFGEGSRLTVL.

V is TRBV5-6 and J is TRBJ2-3, with D perhaps TRBD2 (6 bases). The CDR3 loop spans 16 amino acids. V was shortened by 4 bases and J by 0 bases, with 15 bases between the two germline ends. Germline CDR1 SGHDT, CDR2 YYEEEE. The CDR3 DNA reads as TGTGCCAGCAGCGGACTCGGGACTGGTAGCACAGATACGCAGTATTTT. Amino acid sequence: CASSGLGTGSTDTQYF.

The V gene is TRBV4-3, the J gene TRBJ2-1; TRBD2 matches 7 bases. This CDR3 is 16 amino acids long. With V trimmed by 0 bases and J by 4 bases, 6 bases remained unmatched. The germline V gene has CDR1 LGHNA and CDR2 YSLEER. CDR3 sequence: CASSQEALAVYNEQFF. The CDR3 nucleotides are TGCGCCAGCAGCCAAGAAGCCCTAGCGGTTTACAATGAGCAGTTCTTC.

This sequence joins TRBV7-8 and TRBJ2-4; D is undetermined. The CDR3 contains 16 residues. The V end lost 3 bases, the J end lost 1 base, and 13 bases lay between the germline ends. CDR1 and CDR2 from the germline V gene are SGHVS and FQNEAQ. The CDR3 spells CASSFLPSSAKNIQYF. The CDR3 coding sequence is TGTGCCAGCAGCTTTCTCCCGTCTAGTGCCAAAAACATTCAGTACTTC.

The chain has TRBV6-6 and TRBJ2-1, with D possibly TRBD2 on 5 matching bases. The germline V gene has CDR1 MNHNY and CDR2 SVGAGI (reference sequence). V was trimmed by 4 bases and J by 9 bases, leaving 13 bases between them. This CDR3 spans 13 amino acids. CDR3 bases: TGTGCCAGCAGTTCTGAGGGATGGGCTGAGCAGTTCTTC. Translated, it gives CASSSEGWAEQFF.